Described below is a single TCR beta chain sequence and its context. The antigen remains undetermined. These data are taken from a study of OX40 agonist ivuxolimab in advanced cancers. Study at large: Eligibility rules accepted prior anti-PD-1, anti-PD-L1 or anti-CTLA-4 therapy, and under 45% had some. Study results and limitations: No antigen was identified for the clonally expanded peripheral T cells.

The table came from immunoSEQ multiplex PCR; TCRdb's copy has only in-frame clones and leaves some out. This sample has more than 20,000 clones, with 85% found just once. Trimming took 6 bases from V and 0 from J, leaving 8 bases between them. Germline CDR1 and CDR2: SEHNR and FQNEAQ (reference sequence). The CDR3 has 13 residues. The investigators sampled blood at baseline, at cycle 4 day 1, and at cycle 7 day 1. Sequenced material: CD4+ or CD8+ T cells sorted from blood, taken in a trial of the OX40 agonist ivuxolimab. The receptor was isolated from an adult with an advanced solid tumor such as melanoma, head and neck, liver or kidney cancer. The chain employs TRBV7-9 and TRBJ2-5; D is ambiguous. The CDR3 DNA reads TGTGCCAGCAGACCAGACAACCAAGAGACCCAGTACTTC. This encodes CASRPDNQETQYF.